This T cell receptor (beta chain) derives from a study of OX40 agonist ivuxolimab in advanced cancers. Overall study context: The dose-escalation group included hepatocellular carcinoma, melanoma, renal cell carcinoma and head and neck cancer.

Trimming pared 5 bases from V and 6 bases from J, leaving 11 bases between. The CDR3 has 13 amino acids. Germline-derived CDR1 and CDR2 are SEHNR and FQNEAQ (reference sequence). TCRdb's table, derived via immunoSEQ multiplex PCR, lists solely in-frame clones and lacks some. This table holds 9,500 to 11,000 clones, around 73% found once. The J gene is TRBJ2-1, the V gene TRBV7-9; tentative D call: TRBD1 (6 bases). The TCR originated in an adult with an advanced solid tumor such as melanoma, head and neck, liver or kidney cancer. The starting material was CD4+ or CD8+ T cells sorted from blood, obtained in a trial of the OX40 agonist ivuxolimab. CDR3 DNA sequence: TGTGCCAGCAGCAGGGTAGGGGGCAATGAGCAGTTCTTC. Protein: CASSRVGGNEQFF.